What follows are 14 T cell receptor beta chains derived from one specimen sequenced in a study of cytomegalovirus exposure and HLA in healthy donors. It was with 60 Vbeta and 13 Jbeta primers that the PCR ran. TCRdb's table, derived via immunoSEQ multiplex PCR, lists solely in-frame clones and lacks some. The sample yields 150,000 to 200,000 clones, 65% to 85% seen once. Sequencing used PBMCs. Receptor source: a male donor in good health and CMV-seropositive.

For this clone: One junction end disagrees with the germline gene, perhaps due to a read error. This sequence joins TRBV7-9 and TRBJ2-5; 7 bases are shared with TRBD1. The CDR3 has 18 amino acids. Germline CDR1 reads SEHNR; CDR2 reads FQNEAQ (reference sequence). CDR3 nucleotides: TGTTCCAGCAGCTTAGTTGCTCACACAGGGGAATTCGAGGAGACCCAGTACTTC. Encoded protein: CSSSLVAHTGEFEETQYF. Drawing the rest from reference TRBV7-9 and TRBJ2-5, the complete variable domain is DTGVSQNPRHKITKRGQNVTFRCDPISEHNRLYWYRQTLGQGPEFLTYFQNEAQLEKSRLLSDRFSAERPKGSFSTLEIQRTEQGDSAMYLCSSSLVAHTGEFEETQYFGPGTRLLVL.

Note on this clone: One end of the junction fails to match germline, which may point to a read error. The V and J genes are TRBV6-1 and TRBJ2-1, with D tentatively TRBD1 (6 bases). CDR3 length: 11 residues. The germline V gene has CDR1 MNHNS and CDR2 SASEGT. The chain's CDR3 is CAGRGVDEQFF. As DNA, the CDR3 is TGTGCCGGCAGGGGCGTGGATGAGCAGTTCTTC.

This chain joins TRBV7-9 and TRBJ1-1; D uncertain. The CDR3 totals 13 residues. Germline CDR1 is SEHNR and CDR2 is FQNEAQ (reference sequence). V lost 3 bases, J lost 3 bases, and 8 bases lay in between. CDR3 loop: CASSLDGDTEAFF. DNA for the CDR3: TGTGCCAGCAGCTTGGACGGGGACACTGAAGCTTTCTTT.

The chain combines TRBV5-1 with TRBJ2-1; D gene ambiguous. CDR3 length equals 12 residues. Germline loops: CDR1 SGHRS, CDR2 YFSETQ. With 3 bases removed from V and 8 bases from J, the gap between germline ends came to 9 bases. The CDR3, as DNA: TGCGCCAGCAGCTCCCCGGCGGATGAGCAGTTCTTC. Translating it yields CASSSPADEQFF.

The rearrangement joins TRBV4-3 to TRBJ1-4, with 8 bases identical to TRBD1. The V and J ends lost 2 bases and 11 bases, in that order; junction bases with no gene match: 4. Germline loops: CDR1 LGHNA, CDR2 YSLEER. The CDR3 spans 13 residues. CDR3 region: CASSQQGARKLFF. In nucleotides, the CDR3 is TGCGCCAGCAGCCAACAGGGGGCGCGGAAACTGTTTTTT.

The V and J genes are TRBV7-9 and TRBJ1-5; a possible D gene is TRBD1 (6 bases). In germline, CDR1 is SEHNR, CDR2 FQNEAQ (reference sequence). Between the trimmed V and J ends, which lost 1 base and 6 bases, there was a span of 7 bases. This CDR3 is 13 amino acids long. The CDR3 sequence: CASSLDRAQPQHF. The DNA for the CDR3 is TGTGCCAGCAGCTTAGACAGGGCTCAGCCCCAGCATTTT. The full variable domain, its missing parts supplied by reference TRBV7-9 and TRBJ1-5, is DTGVSQNPRHKITKRGQNVTFRCDPISEHNRLYWYRQTLGQGPEFLTYFQNEAQLEKSRLLSDRFSAERPKGSFSTLEIQRTEQGDSAMYLCASSLDRAQPQHFGDGTRLSIL.

This sequence joins TRBV5-1 and TRBJ2-7, with D possibly being TRBD2 (5 bases). Trimming removed 2 bases at V and 3 bases at J, with 12 bases between. CDR1 is SGHRS and CDR2 is YFSETQ in the germline V gene. The CDR3 totals 14 residues. This CDR3 is CASSFRETNYEQYF. In DNA, the CDR3 is TGCGCCAGCAGCTTCCGGGAAACGAACTACGAGCAGTACTTC.

V usage is TRBV7-9 and J usage is TRBJ2-5; unclear D gene. Germline CDR1 is SEHNR and CDR2 is FQNEAQ (reference sequence). Trimming shortened V by 3 bases and J by 2 bases, and 7 bases separated the two germline ends. The CDR3 is 13 residues long. The CDR3 nucleotides read TGTGCCAGCAGCTTTGTCAGACAAGAGACCCAGTACTTC. Encoded protein: CASSFVRQETQYF.

V usage is TRBV11-2 and J usage is TRBJ1-1, with D perhaps TRBD1 (6 bases). The CDR3 sequence is 15 residues long. The V end was cut by 5 bases, the J end by 7 bases, with 20 bases between. Germline loops: CDR1 SGHAT, CDR2 FQNNGV. In nucleotides, the CDR3 is TGTGCCAGCAGCATTAGACAGGCGCCCCCATATGAAGCTTTCTTT. It codes for CASSIRQAPPYEAFF.

This chain links TRBV4-1 with TRBJ1-1, with 9 bases fitting TRBD1. Unmatched junction bases numbered 6, after V lost 4 bases and J lost 6 bases. CDR1 MGHRA and CDR2 YSYEKL come from the germline V gene. CDR3 length: 14 amino acids. The CDR3 nucleotides read TGCGCCAGCAGCCTAAAACAGGGGGCCTCTGAAGCTTTCTTT. It is translated as CASSLKQGASEAFF.

This clone showed up just a few times. The CDR3 DNA reads TGTGCCAGCAGCCCGGGACTAGCGGGGGACAATGAGCAGTTCTTC. Translating gives CASSPGLAGDNEQFF. The V call is TRBV27, the J call TRBJ2-1, with 14 bases that match TRBD2. V lost 6 bases and J lost 5; bases outside the gene matches: 3. The CDR3 consists of 15 residues. Germline V gene sequence: CDR1 MNHEY, CDR2 SMNVEV (reference sequence).

This clone appeared once. DNA for the CDR3: TGTGCCAGCAGTTCTAGGATATCTGGAAACACCATATATTTT. Translated: CASSSRISGNTIYF. The V call is TRBV6-5, the J call TRBJ1-3; D is ambiguous. The length of the CDR3 is 14 residues. The germline V gene has CDR1 MNHEY and CDR2 SVGAGI. The ends were cut back, 4 bases at V and 1 base at J, with 8 bases in the middle.

The chain links TRBV25-1 to TRBJ1-2, with 7 bases lining up with TRBD1. The junction had 17 bases not matched to a gene; V was cut back by 5 bases and J by 2 bases. The germline CDR1 and CDR2 sequences are MGHDK and SYGVNS. This CDR3 comprises 18 residues. For the CDR3, the DNA is TGTGCCAGCAGTAGAGGGAACAGGGGTGTATTTGCCAACTATGGCTACACCTTC. Protein sequence: CASSRGNRGVFANYGYTF.

The chain combines TRBV5-1 with TRBJ2-2; 9 bases line up with TRBD2. Germline CDR1 is SGHRS and CDR2 is YFSETQ. CDR3 length: 15 residues. The J segment lost 1 base and the V segment lost 4 bases, leaving 2 bases of the junction unmatched. DNA of the CDR3: TGCGCCAGCAGCCCGACTAGCGGGAACACCGGGGAGCTGTTTTTT. This translates into CASSPTSGNTGELFF.